The table lists the clone carrying this T cell receptor beta chain with a count of one. The source of the sample is a study of control samples from healthy donors and cancer patients. Germline CDR1 reads SNHLY; CDR2 reads FYNNEI. There are 15 residues in the CDR3. Trimming pared 8 bases from V and 4 bases from J, leaving 18 bases between. Sequencing was performed with immunoSEQ multiplex PCR; in TCRdb, only in-frame clones are kept and a portion is missing. The sample holds under 140,000 clones; approximately 88% are singletons and the top ten take 3.5% to 4.5%. This sequence was found in a woman aged 55-69 years with lung cancer. Sample: PBMCs. V usage is TRBV2 and J usage is TRBJ1-3; no definite D call. The CDR3 spells CASRALEGAGNTIYF. DNA for the CDR3: TGTGCCAGCCGGGCCCTAGAGGGAGCGGGAAACACCATATATTTT.